The 24 T cell receptor beta chains in this list originate from one sample, sequenced in a study of blood T cell repertoires in COVID-19. Clones were sequenced by immunoSEQ multiplex PCR, and TCRdb holds only the in-frame ones, with some missing. This table has under 250,000 clones, about 82% appearing once. Input material: peripheral blood. Receptor source: a woman aged 55-70 years with active or convalescent COVID-19.

The table lists this clone with a count of one. The CDR3 loop is CASSPGLAGVSSYEQYF. The CDR3 coding sequence is TGTGCCAGCAGCCCCGGACTAGCGGGAGTCAGCTCCTACGAGCAGTACTTC. The chain joins TRBV3-1 (or the pseudogene TRBV3-2) to TRBJ2-7, with 13 nucleotides matching TRBD2. The CDR3 is 17 residues long. With V trimmed by 4 bases and J by 0 bases, 6 bases remained unmatched. Germline V gene data show CDR1 as LGHDT and CDR2 as YNNKEL (reference sequence).

A single count supports this clone. The chain has TRBV28 and TRBJ1-4, with D perhaps matching TRBD1 (6 bases). From germline, CDR1 is MDHEN and CDR2 SYDVKM. V was shortened by 1 base and J by 8 bases, with 14 bases between the two germline ends. This CDR3 has 15 amino acids. CDR3 bases: TGTGCCAGCAGTTTATACGGGCAGGGGTTGGAAAAACTGTTTTTT. Translation: CASSLYGQGLEKLFF.

V is TRBV12-5 and J is TRBJ1-4, with no clear D. The germline CDR1 and CDR2 sequences are LGHNT and FRNRAP. The CDR3 contains 12 residues. Trimming stripped 3 bases from V and 8 bases from J, with 7 bases between. CDR3 region: CASGFGPEKLFF. The CDR3 nucleotides read TGTGCTAGTGGTTTTGGGCCCGAAAAACTGTTTTTT.

DNA for the CDR3: TGTGCCAGTAGTCCCGTCGGCTTATCAGGGGAAAAACTGTTTTTT. Protein: CASSPVGLSGEKLFF. V is TRBV19 and J is TRBJ1-4; tentative D call: TRBD1 (5 bases). V was pared by 5 bases and J by 8 bases, with 18 bases between. CDR3 length: 15 residues. The V gene's germline CDR1 is LNHDA and CDR2 SQIVND (reference sequence).

The chain has TRBV28 and TRBJ1-1; D gene uncertain. In germline, CDR1 is MDHEN, CDR2 SYDVKM. Deletions cut 5 bases from V and 3 bases from J, with 10 bases between. The CDR3 contains 13 residues. The CDR3 DNA reads TGTGCCAGCAGTCCCCCTGGGCACACTGAAGCTTTCTTT. It specifies CASSPPGHTEAFF.

The genes are TRBV3-1 (or the pseudogene TRBV3-2) and TRBJ1-3; D gene uncertain. Trimming left V 1 base short and J 4 bases short, with 11 bases between. The CDR3 totals 15 residues. Germline-derived CDR1 and CDR2 are LGHDT and YNNKEL (reference sequence). CDR3 coding DNA: TGTGCCAGCAGCCAAGCTGCGGTATCCGGAAACACCATATATTTT. Its translation: CASSQAAVSGNTIYF.

The chain has TRBV11-2 and TRBJ2-7; 7 nucleotides line up with TRBD2. The CDR3 length is 13 residues. V trimming: 5 bases; J trimming: 2 bases; junction bases outside the gene matches: 3. Germline assignment: CDR1 SGHAT and CDR2 FQNNGV. The CDR3 spells CASSPREAYEQYF. The CDR3 coding sequence is TGTGCCAGCAGCCCCCGGGAGGCCTACGAGCAGTACTTC.

This clone appeared once. The chain carries TRBV27 and TRBJ1-5, with TRBD1 as a possible D gene (6 bases). The V end was cut by 5 bases, the J end by 2 bases, with 16 bases between. Germline V CDR1 and CDR2: MNHEY, SMNVEV (reference sequence). The CDR3 loop spans 16 amino acids. CDR3 nucleotides: TGTGCCAGCAGTCAATACAGGGTAAGGGGCAATCAGCCCCAGCATTTT. Its protein is CASSQYRVRGNQPQHF.

The rearrangement joins TRBV2 to TRBJ1-1; 7 bases are a match to TRBD1. The CDR3 length is 14 residues. In germline, CDR1 is SNHLY, CDR2 FYNNEI. Unmatched junction bases numbered 4, after V lost 6 bases and J lost 0 bases. The CDR3 sequence: CASRATGMNTEAFF. Written as DNA, the CDR3 is TGTGCCAGCAGGGCGACAGGGATGAACACTGAAGCTTTCTTT.

This clone occurred once. The rearrangement links TRBV6-5 to TRBJ2-3; D is possibly TRBD1 (6 bases). CDR3 size: 13 residues. The V end was cut by 6 bases, the J end by 4 bases, with 11 bases between. Per the germline V gene, CDR1 is MNHEY and CDR2 is SVGAGI. The CDR3 region has the DNA TGTGCCAGCAGATCAAACAGGGCAGATACGCAGTATTTT. Residues: CASRSNRADTQYF.

V usage is TRBV19 and J usage is TRBJ1-5; TRBD1 might be the D (6 bases). V was cut by 2 bases and J by 0 bases, with 8 bases left in between. Germline CDR1 LNHDA, CDR2 SQIVND (reference sequence). The CDR3 is 15 residues long. DNA of the CDR3: TGTGCCAGTAGTATAAACAGGGTTAGCAATCAGCCCCAGCATTTT. Amino acid sequence: CASSINRVSNQPQHF.

The rearrangement uses TRBV19 and TRBJ2-3, with 8 positions matching TRBD2. This CDR3 contains 15 residues. CDR1 and CDR2 (germline): LNHDA, SQIVND (reference sequence). The J segment lost 7 bases and the V segment lost 5 bases, leaving 11 bases of the junction unmatched. The CDR3 DNA reads as TGTGCCAGTAGTCCCCGGGGGGGCCTCGGGAATACGCAGTATTTT. Amino acids: CASSPRGGLGNTQYF.

The gene calls are TRBV5-1 and TRBJ2-3, with 7 bases aligning to TRBD2. Trimming at V came to 7 bases and at J to 0 bases, leaving 5 bases not matched to a gene. The CDR3 is 14 amino acids. CDR1 SGHRS and CDR2 YFSETQ come from the germline V gene. CDR3 sequence (DNA): TGCGCCAGCCAACTAGCGCCTAGCACAGATACGCAGTATTTT. Translated, it gives CASQLAPSTDTQYF.

This chain links TRBV9 with TRBJ2-7; 8 nucleotides align to TRBD2. In germline, CDR1 is SGDLS, CDR2 YYNGEE. There are 15 residues in the CDR3. V shed 0 bases and J 4 bases; nucleotides not matched to a gene: 6. CDR3 region: CASSVDLAGQYEQYF. CDR3 coding DNA: TGTGCCAGCAGCGTAGACCTAGCGGGTCAATACGAGCAGTACTTC.

The J gene is TRBJ1-5, the V gene TRBV27, with D perhaps TRBD1 (5 bases). CDR1 and CDR2 (germline): MNHEY, SMNVEV (reference sequence). CDR3 length: 13 amino acids. V lost 5 bases to trimming and J lost 8 bases, with 13 bases between them. CDR3 DNA: TGTGCCAGCAGTCCCCGGGAGACAGAGCCCCAGCATTTT. The encoded protein is CASSPRETEPQHF.

This clone was seen a handful of times. The rearrangement links TRBV11-2 to TRBJ1-6, with D uncertain. Germline CDR1 and CDR2: SGHAT and FQNNGV. V lost 3 bases and J 10 bases, leaving 13 bases between the germline ends. This CDR3 has 14 residues. Here the CDR3 DNA reads TGTGCCAGCAGCTTTGGAGGGTCCGGATCACCCCTCCACTTT. It encodes CASSFGGSGSPLHF.

This clone was observed a handful of times. This rearrangement joins TRBV5-1 to TRBJ1-1, with 7 positions matching TRBD1. Germline lookup yields CDR1 SGHRS and CDR2 YFSETQ. V dropped 4 bases and J dropped 4; count of bases not matched to a gene: 10. This CDR3 has 15 amino acids. DNA for the CDR3: TGCGCCAGCAGCACCGGGACAGTGGGGGGCACTGAAGCTTTCTTT. Its protein is CASSTGTVGGTEAFF.

The rearrangement joins TRBV14 to TRBJ2-1; 7 positions agree with TRBD1. Germline CDR1 SGHDN, CDR2 FVKESK. CDR3 size: 18 residues. The J segment lost 0 bases and the V segment lost 3 bases, leaving 11 bases of the junction unmatched. The CDR3 region has the DNA TGTGCCAGCAGCCACCACCGGGGACAGACGAGCTCCTACAATGAGCAGTTCTTC. Translating gives CASSHHRGQTSSYNEQFF.

J is TRBJ1-2 and V is TRBV3-1 (or the pseudogene TRBV3-2); tentative D call: TRBD1 (6 bases). Trimming stripped 5 bases from V and 2 bases from J, with 12 bases between. This CDR3 region has 14 residues. CDR1 LGHDT and CDR2 YNNKEL come from the germline V gene (reference sequence). CDR3: CASSVRTVNYGYTF. In nucleotides, the CDR3 is TGTGCCAGCAGCGTCAGGACAGTAAACTATGGCTACACCTTC.

The chain joins TRBV5-4 to TRBJ1-2; a weak D match, TRBD1 (5 bases). This CDR3 has 14 residues. Trimming shortened V by 0 bases and J by 8 bases, and 14 bases separated the two germline ends. Per the germline V gene, CDR1 is SGHNT and CDR2 is YYREEE (reference sequence). CDR3 in amino acids: CASSLVSGGRGYTF. The CDR3 nucleotides are TGTGCCAGCAGCTTGGTATCGGGGGGTCGAGGCTACACCTTC.

This clone is a singleton in its sample. The chain combines TRBV29-1 with TRBJ2-1; a possible D gene is TRBD2 (6 bases). Germline-derived CDR1 and CDR2 are SQVTM and ANQGSEA. V was pared by 3 bases and J by 6 bases, with 12 bases between. The CDR3 runs to 13 residues. The CDR3 spells CSVDGGALNEQFF. The DNA for the CDR3 is TGCAGCGTTGACGGCGGGGCGCTCAATGAGCAGTTCTTC.

The chain couples TRBV28 to TRBJ1-2; D is unresolved. V was clipped by 3 bases and J by 8 bases, with 16 bases between them. This CDR3 has 14 amino acids. In germline, CDR1 is MDHEN, CDR2 SYDVKM. The CDR3 here is CASSFQFRGRGYTF. CDR3 nucleotides: TGTGCCAGCAGTTTCCAGTTCCGAGGGAGAGGCTACACCTTC.

The rearrangement uses TRBV21-1 and TRBJ1-2; TRBD1 was called by the table and not checked on the DNA. TRBV21-1 is a pseudogene. This CDR3 region has 19 residues. In DNA form, the CDR3 reads TGTGCCAGCAGCAAAGCGCCCCGACAGGGCCCAGCTAAATACTATGGCTACACCTTC. Its protein is CASSKAPRQGPAKYYGYTF.

This clone has a handful of counts. The chain carries TRBV12-3 or TRBV12-4 and TRBJ1-1; D not resolved. The V end lost 7 bases, the J end lost 1 base, and 10 bases lay between the germline ends. This CDR3 spans 13 amino acids. CDR3 in amino acids: CASIGGQNTEAFF. CDR3 DNA: TGTGCCAGCATTGGCGGCCAGAACACTGAAGCTTTCTTT.